Listed here are 17 T cell receptor beta chains from one sample, sequenced in a study of human T cells and chemical hapten exposure. The time point: patch test 1, 2 weeks after DPC sensitization. Treatment noted: therapeutic diphenylcyclopropenone sensitization with weekly scalp DPC. TCRdb re-called the RACE reads with MiXCR, one entry per CDR3 protein. The sample contains 75,000 to 90,000 distinct CDR3 sequences, 7.5% to 9% of which appear only once. Specimen: whole blood, collected in connection with sensitization to the hapten diphenylcyclopropenone (DPC). These receptors were collected from a woman aged 25 to 39 with alopecia areata. Some clones in this sample may be carry-over from other donors' samples.

This clonotype was seen ten or more times. The V and J genes are TRBV10-3 and TRBJ1-5; D might be TRBD1 (5 bases). CDR1 is ENHRY, CDR2 SYGVKD, per germline. The length of the CDR3 is 14 residues. The V end was cut by 5 bases, the J end by 1 base, with 9 bases between. The DNA for the CDR3 is TGTGCCATCAGTCCCGACAGCAGCAATCAGCCCCAGCATTTT. Translation: CAISPDSSNQPQHF.

The chain couples TRBV6-6 to TRBJ2-3, with D maybe TRBD1 (5 bases). This CDR3 spans 15 amino acids. Germline assignment: CDR1 MNHNY and CDR2 SVGAGI (reference sequence). V was clipped by 0 bases and J by 2 bases, with 9 bases between them. CDR3: CASSYSGLPTDTQYF. The DNA of the CDR3 is TGTGCCAGCAGTTACTCGGGGCTGCCCACAGATACGCAGTATTTT.

The table lists this clonotype with many counts. The gene calls are TRBV9 and TRBJ2-1; D is tentatively TRBD1 or TRBD2 (6 bases each). V dropped 0 bases and J dropped 4 bases, with 14 bases sitting between them. Germline lookup yields CDR1 SGDLS and CDR2 YYNGEE. There are 16 residues in the CDR3. The DNA for the CDR3 is TGTGCCAGCAGCGTAGTCAGGGGCGCGGGATACAATGAGCAGTTCTTC. It codes for CASSVVRGAGYNEQFF.

There are many counts of this clonotype. One junction end does not reproduce the germline sequence, and a read error may be involved. CDR3 coding DNA: TGCAGTGCGAGAGGCCAAGGACACCCGATCCAAGAGACCCAGTACTTC. Residues: CSARGQGHPIQETQYF. This rearrangement joins TRBV20-1 to TRBJ2-5; TRBD1 might be the D (5 bases). The germline V gene encodes CDR1 DFQATT and CDR2 SNEGSKA (reference sequence). The CDR3 is 16 residues long.

Many counts were recorded for this clonotype. This rearrangement joins TRBV13 to TRBJ1-1; D is possibly TRBD1 (5 bases). Germline CDR1 and CDR2: PRHDT and FYEKMQ (reference sequence). CDR3 size: 19 residues. With 5 bases removed from V and 2 bases from J, the gap between germline ends came to 27 bases. CDR3 amino acids: CASSEVGYTGTEGNTEAFF. The CDR3 DNA follows: TGTGCCAGCAGCGAAGTGGGGTATACCGGGACGGAAGGAAACACTGAAGCTTTCTTT.

The V gene is TRBV2, the J gene TRBJ1-6, with TRBD1 matching 7 bases. V lost 6 bases to trimming and J lost 10 bases; unmatched junction nucleotides: 9. CDR3 length: 14 amino acids. Germline V gene sequence: CDR1 SNHLY, CDR2 FYNNEI. CDR3 coding DNA: TGTGCCAGCAGCCCTATGACAGGGAGATCACCCCTCCACTTT. This gives the protein CASSPMTGRSPLHF. Full variable domain (outside the CDR3, taken from reference TRBV2 and TRBJ1-6): EPEVTQTPSHQVTQMGQEVILRCVPISNHLYFYWYRQILGQKVEFLVSFYNNEISEKSEIFDDQFSVERPDGSNFTLKIRSTKLEDSAMYFCASSPMTGRSPLHFGNGTRLTVT.

This clonotype was detected ten times or more. The chain joins TRBV30 to TRBJ1-5, with unresolved D. The V gene lost 3 bases and the J gene lost 3 bases, with 9 bases spanning the gap. Germline V gives CDR1 GTSNPN, CDR2 SVGIG (reference sequence). The CDR3 length is 13 residues. The CDR3 coding sequence is TGTGCCTGGAGCCAGAGATCCAATCAGCCCCAGCATTTT. Translating gives CAWSQRSNQPQHF.

V usage is TRBV19 and J usage is TRBJ2-4, with D perhaps matching TRBD2 (6 bases). CDR1 is LNHDA and CDR2 is SQIVND in the germline V gene (reference sequence). Deletions cut 6 bases from V and 4 bases from J, with 19 bases between. This CDR3 is built from 16 residues. CDR3 region: CASSLRGHGGKNIQYF. In nucleotides, the CDR3 is TGTGCCAGTAGCCTCCGCGGCCATGGGGGGAAAAACATTCAGTACTTC.

The gene calls are TRBV30 and TRBJ2-7, with D hard to call. CDR3 length equals 16 residues. V dropped 2 bases and J dropped 2 bases, with 19 bases sitting between them. Germline V gene lookup returns CDR1 GTSNPN and CDR2 SVGIG (reference sequence). The CDR3 loop is CAWSTLLGYKTYEQYF. CDR3 sequence (DNA): TGTGCCTGGAGTACTCTTCTGGGGTATAAAACCTACGAGCAGTACTTC.

This clonotype has ten or more counts. The J gene is TRBJ2-3, the V gene TRBV10-3, with 11 bases that match TRBD2. V was clipped by 6 bases and J by 3 bases; unmatched bases: 2. CDR3 length: 14 residues. CDR1 is ENHRY and CDR2 is SYGVKD in the germline V gene. This CDR3 is CAIRIAGGTDTQYF. The CDR3 coding sequence is TGTGCCATCAGGATAGCGGGGGGGACAGATACGCAGTATTTT.

This chain uses TRBV19 with TRBJ2-3; 7 positions match TRBD2. Germline values: CDR1 LNHDA, CDR2 SQIVND (reference sequence). This CDR3 comprises 16 residues. The ends lost 9 bases at V and 2 bases at J; junction bases unmatched: 14. The CDR3 DNA sequence: TGTGCCAGCTCGGATTGGGGCGGGGGAAACACAGATACGCAGTATTTT. Translation gives CASSDWGGGNTDTQYF.

This clonotype has ten or more counts. The V and J genes are TRBV11-1 and TRBJ1-1; TRBD1 matches at 8 bases. V was clipped by 7 bases and J by 1 base; unmatched bases: 14. The CDR3 is 17 amino acids. Germline V gives CDR1 SGHAT, CDR2 FQDESV (reference sequence). In nucleotides, the CDR3 is TGTGCCAGCATCCACACCCCCGGACAGGGACGGAACACTGAAGCTTTCTTT. The encoded protein is CASIHTPGQGRNTEAFF.

The genes are TRBV7-2 and TRBJ1-5; possibly TRBD1 for D (6 bases). V lost 4 bases, J lost 6 bases, and 16 bases lay in between. The germline gives CDR1 SGHTA, CDR2 FQGNSA. The length of the CDR3 is 15 residues. The DNA for the CDR3 is TGTGCCAGCAGCTGGGGGGGGGGGCGCAGTCAGCCCCAGCATTTT. Residues: CASSWGGGRSQPQHF. Full variable domain (missing parts from reference TRBV7-2 and TRBJ1-5): GAGVSQSPSNKVTEKGKDVELRCDPISGHTALYWYRQSLGQGLEFLIYFQGNSAPDKSGLPSDRFSAERTGGSVSTLTIQRTQQEDSAVYLCASSWGGGRSQPQHFGDGTRLSIL.

This clonotype occurred many times. The genes are TRBV20-1 and TRBJ2-4, with D tentatively TRBD2 (6 bases). V gave up 0 bases and J gave up 0 bases, with 12 bases separating them. The CDR3 is 16 residues long. From germline, CDR1 is DFQATT and CDR2 SNEGSKA (reference sequence). CDR3 sequence (DNA): TGCAGTGCTAGAGATTGGGGGGATCTAGCCAAAAACATTCAGTACTTC. It translates to CSARDWGDLAKNIQYF.

The V call is TRBV18, the J call TRBJ1-1; D ambiguous. Germline values: CDR1 KGHSH, CDR2 LQKENI. Trimming removed 5 bases from V and 2 bases from J, with 9 bases in between. The CDR3 loop spans 13 amino acids. Written as DNA, the CDR3 is TGTGCCAGCTCATCATCGGAAAACACTGAAGCTTTCTTT. Protein sequence: CASSSSENTEAFF.

This clonotype was seen once. A much larger clone is a single base away; this may be a read error. The conserved phenylalanine or tryptophan is not found at the CDR3 terminus, so this likely reflects a read error. The rearrangement uses TRBV24-1 and TRBJ2-3, with D hard to call. Trimming shortened V by 11 bases and J by 7 bases, and 15 bases separated the two germline ends. Germline V gene data show CDR1 as KGHDR and CDR2 as SFDVKD. CDR3 length equals 12 residues. CDR3 coding DNA: TGTGCCATCTTAACCGGGCCAAATACGCAGTATTAT. This gives the protein CAILTGPNTQYY.

About this clonotype: A much larger clone is a single base away; this may be a read error. The rearrangement uses TRBV4-1 and TRBJ1-4; D is possibly TRBD1 (5 bases). Looked up from germline, CDR1 is MGHRA and CDR2 is YSYEKL. This CDR3 is built from 16 residues. The CDR3: CVSSQASSGPNEKLFF. In nucleotides, the CDR3 is TGCGTCAGCAGCCAAGCAAGTTCGGGACCCAATGAAAAACTGTTTTTT.